This T cell receptor beta chain originates from a study of T-cell reconstitution after alpha-beta-depleted transplantation in children. This clonotype showed up just a few times. This sample's TCRbeta library carried unique molecular identifier barcodes. In TCRdb, the PCR reads were re-called with MiXCR into one record per CDR3 protein. This table has about 610,000 distinct CDR3 sequences, roughly a tenth appearing once. After removal of 4 bases from V and 7 bases from J, the junction contained 5 bases not matched to a gene. Germline lookup yields CDR1 SNHLY and CDR2 FYNNEI. The CDR3 has 15 residues. This clonotype was obtained from a human donor who donated a stem cell graft to a child with acute myeloid leukemia. Here the sequenced sample was PBMCs from the stem cell graft donor, taken from the stem cell graft. The chain recombines TRBV2 with TRBJ1-6, with 9 bases lining up with TRBD1. This CDR3 reads CASSGATGGNSPLHF. The DNA of the CDR3 is TGTGCCAGCAGTGGGGCGACAGGGGGAAATTCACCCCTCCACTTT.